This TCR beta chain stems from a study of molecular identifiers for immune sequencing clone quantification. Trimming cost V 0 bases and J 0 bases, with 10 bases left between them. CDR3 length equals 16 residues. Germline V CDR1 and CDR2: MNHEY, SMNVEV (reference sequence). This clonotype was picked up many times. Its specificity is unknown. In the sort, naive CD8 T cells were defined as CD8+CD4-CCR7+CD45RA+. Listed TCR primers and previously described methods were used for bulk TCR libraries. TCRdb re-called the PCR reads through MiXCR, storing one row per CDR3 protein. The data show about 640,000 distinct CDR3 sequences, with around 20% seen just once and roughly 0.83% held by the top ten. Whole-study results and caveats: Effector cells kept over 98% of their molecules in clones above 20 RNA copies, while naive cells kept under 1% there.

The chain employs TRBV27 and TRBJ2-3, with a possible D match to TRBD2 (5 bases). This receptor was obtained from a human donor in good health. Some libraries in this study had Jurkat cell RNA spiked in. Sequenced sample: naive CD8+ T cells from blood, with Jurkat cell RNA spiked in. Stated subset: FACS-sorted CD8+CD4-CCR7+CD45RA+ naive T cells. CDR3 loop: CASSLSKRSSTDTQYF. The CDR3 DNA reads TGTGCCAGCAGTTTATCAAAGCGGTCTAGCACAGATACGCAGTATTTT.